This TCR beta chain was obtained from a study of T cell repertoires in cytomegalovirus infection. Study at large: Matching HLA type, along with CMV infection, was indicated by public TCR beta signatures. Study conclusions and caveats: HLA-C-restricted TCR beta clonotypes specific for CMV led the ex vivo response. Based on cumulative public TCR beta family frequency, carriers of CMV plus the relevant HLA were identified.

At least ten counts were recorded for this clonotype. What it binds is not known. TCRdb recomputed calls from the reads with MiXCR, one row per CDR3 protein. In the table there are some 150,000 distinct CDR3 sequences, about 6.5% of which are singletons. The CDR3 length is 13 residues. Trimming removed 5 bases from V and 0 bases from J, with 5 bases in between. Germline V gene data show CDR1 as SGHTA and CDR2 as FQGTGA. The J gene is TRBJ1-3, the V gene TRBV7-3; D is ambiguous. Material for sequencing was PBMCs. The clonotype comes from a human donor in good health (CMV status not recorded). Some clones in this sample may be carry-over from other donors' samples. The CDR3 region has the DNA TGTGCCAGCAGCCAACCCTCTGGAAACACCATATATTTT. This codes for CASSQPSGNTIYF.